This entry features one T cell receptor (beta chain) sequence. Its target is unknown. This sample was included in a study of a mutant IDH1 vaccine in newly diagnosed glioma. Time point: week 35, safety follow-up. Vaccination used 300 ug of mutant IDH1 20-mer peptide per dose, with topical imiquimod. Data came from immunoSEQ multiplex PCR; TCRdb stores just in-frame clones and leaves some out. Of approximately 45,000 clones in the sample, over 80% were seen once. CDR3 size: 15 residues. Germline V gene lookup returns CDR1 MNHNS and CDR2 SASEGT. The V end lost 0 bases, the J end lost 4 bases, and 13 bases lay between the germline ends.

The rearrangement links TRBV6-1 to TRBJ2-7; either TRBD1 or TRBD2 may fit D (6 bases each). This TCR came from a man aged 50-59 years with glioma. The sample here was PBMCs, taken from a glioma patient whose treatment included an IDH1 peptide vaccine. As DNA, the CDR3 is TGTGCCAGCAGTGAAGCGCCGGGGGCAGGATACGAGCAGTACTTC. Its translation is CASSEAPGAGYEQYF.